Shown below are 18 T cell receptor beta chains from a single sample sequenced in a study of blood T cell repertoires in COVID-19. The repertoire was sequenced with immunoSEQ multiplex PCR; TCRdb's copy has only in-frame clones and lacks some. This table holds 300,000 to 350,000 clones, 90% to 95% found once. Sequences were obtained from peripheral blood. These receptors were obtained from a woman aged 18-30 years who had recovered from COVID-19.

A remark on this clone: Other DNA sequences within the sample encode an identical CDR3. The chain combines TRBV7-9 with TRBJ2-3; TRBD2 aligns across 7 bases. The germline CDR1 and CDR2 sequences are SEHNR and FQNEAQ (reference sequence). V shed 1 base, J shed 1 base, and the junction held 2 bases outside the gene matches. This CDR3 is 15 amino acids long. CDR3 DNA sequence: TGTGCCAGCAGCTTAGTAGCGGGTCGCACAGATACGCAGTATTTT. Protein: CASSLVAGRTDTQYF. The entire variable domain, with the rest obtained from reference TRBV7-9 and TRBJ2-3, is as follows: DTGVSQNPRHKITKRGQNVTFRCDPISEHNRLYWYRQTLGQGPEFLTYFQNEAQLEKSRLLSDRFSAERPKGSFSTLEIQRTEQGDSAMYLCASSLVAGRTDTQYFGPGTRLTVL.

This rearrangement joins TRBV11-2 to TRBJ2-5; D is perhaps TRBD1 (5 bases). Trimming took off 0 bases at V and 1 base at J, with 24 bases between the two ends. CDR3 length equals 20 residues. Germline-derived CDR1 and CDR2 are SGHAT and FQNNGV. The CDR3 DNA reads TGTGCCAGCAGCTTAGAAGAATTAGGGGCAAGGACACGGCGCCAAGAGACCCAGTACTTC. It specifies CASSLEELGARTRRQETQYF.

V and J are TRBV10-3 and TRBJ1-2; D gene ambiguous. V was clipped by 0 bases and J by 4 bases, with 6 bases between them. Germline loops: CDR1 ENHRY, CDR2 SYGVKD. This CDR3 region has 13 residues. DNA of the CDR3: TGTGCCATCAGTGAGTCATCACTCTATGGCTACACCTTC. Encoded protein: CAISESSLYGYTF.

The chain uses TRBV14 and TRBJ1-1, with a possible D match to TRBD1 (5 bases). Looked up from germline, CDR1 is SGHDN and CDR2 is FVKESK. The germline V and J ends were trimmed by 0 bases and 4 bases, with 15 bases remaining between them. The CDR3 covers 16 residues. The CDR3 loop is CASSQDRGTLITEAFF. The CDR3 DNA follows: TGTGCCAGCAGCCAAGATCGAGGGACTTTGATCACTGAAGCTTTCTTT.

The rearrangement links TRBV3-1 (or the pseudogene TRBV3-2) to TRBJ2-1, with 12 bases lining up with TRBD2. In germline, CDR1 is LGHDT, CDR2 YNNKEL (reference sequence). This CDR3 is built from 15 residues. Unmatched junction bases numbered 3, after V lost 5 bases and J lost 4 bases. The DNA of the CDR3 is TGTGCCAGCAGCGGCGGACTAGCGGGGTACAATGAGCAGTTCTTC. It yields the protein CASSGGLAGYNEQFF.

This clone occurred once. J is TRBJ2-5 and V is TRBV6-5; D possibly corresponds to TRBD1 (6 bases). V was pared by 6 bases and J by 1 base, with 15 bases between. Germline CDR1 MNHEY, CDR2 SVGAGI. This CDR3 has 15 amino acids. The DNA for the CDR3 is TGTGCCAGCAGCAGGTTGGACAGCCTCCAAGAGACCCAGTACTTC. Its translation: CASSRLDSLQETQYF.

This chain joins TRBV15 and TRBJ2-1, with a possible D match to TRBD2 (6 bases). CDR1 is LNHNV and CDR2 is YYDKDF in the germline V gene (reference sequence). This CDR3 is built from 15 residues. Trimming cost V 2 bases and J 4 bases, with 12 bases left between them. The CDR3 DNA reads TGTGCCACCAGCAGACCGGGGGATCAGTACAATGAGCAGTTCTTC. Amino acid sequence: CATSRPGDQYNEQFF.

V usage is TRBV3-1 (or the pseudogene TRBV3-2) and J usage is TRBJ1-1; weak D call: TRBD1 (5 bases). The CDR3 has 13 residues. CDR1 LGHDT and CDR2 YNNKEL come from the germline V gene (reference sequence). V was pared by 1 base and J by 5 bases, with 8 bases between. This CDR3 is CASSQGGGTEAFF. For the CDR3, the DNA is TGTGCCAGCAGCCAAGGCGGGGGGACTGAAGCTTTCTTT.

The V call is TRBV24-1, the J call TRBJ2-3, with 9 bases matching TRBD1. V was pared by 3 bases and J by 1 base, with 4 bases of the junction left unmatched. This CDR3 contains 16 residues. Germline V lookup: CDR1 KGHDR, CDR2 SFDVKD. As DNA, the CDR3 is TGTGCCACCAGTGATCCGACAGGGGGAGGCACAGATACGCAGTATTTT. Encoded protein: CATSDPTGGGTDTQYF.

V and J are TRBV29-1 and TRBJ1-2; maybe TRBD1 (6 bases). This CDR3 is built from 12 residues. The ends were cut back, 6 bases at V and 2 bases at J, with 10 bases in the middle. Germline V gives CDR1 SQVTM, CDR2 ANQGSEA. This CDR3 reads CSVNRVNYGYTF. In DNA, the CDR3 is TGCAGCGTAAACAGGGTAAACTATGGCTACACCTTC.

J is TRBJ2-1 and V is TRBV28; D may be TRBD1 (5 bases). From germline, CDR1 is MDHEN and CDR2 SYDVKM. V was cut by 5 bases and J by 4 bases, with 6 bases left in between. The CDR3 is made up of 12 amino acids. The CDR3 bases are TGTGCCAGCAGTCCAGGGTACAATGAGCAGTTCTTC. This sequence encodes CASSPGYNEQFF.

The chain joins TRBV7-8 to TRBJ2-3; possible D gene TRBD2, 5 bases. Germline CDR1 reads SGHVS; CDR2 reads FQNEAQ. V lost 4 bases to trimming and J lost 6 bases, with 8 bases between them. The length of the CDR3 is 12 residues. The CDR3 region is CASSSRGDTQYF. DNA of the CDR3: TGTGCCAGCAGCTCCCGCGGGGATACGCAGTATTTT.

The V call is TRBV6-5, the J call TRBJ1-2; TRBD1 matches at 9 bases. V shed 2 bases, J shed 4 bases, and the junction held 8 bases outside the gene matches. CDR3 length equals 16 residues. Looked up from germline, CDR1 is MNHEY and CDR2 is SVGAGI. This chain's CDR3 is CASSYERGQGGYGYTF. The CDR3 DNA reads TGTGCCAGCAGTTACGAGAGGGGACAGGGAGGCTATGGCTACACCTTC.

This sequence joins TRBV27 and TRBJ1-2; 9 bases map to TRBD1. The CDR3 is made up of 17 amino acids. Germline V lookup: CDR1 MNHEY, CDR2 SMNVEV (reference sequence). J lost 4 bases, V lost 0 bases, and 9 bases had no gene match. As DNA, the CDR3 is TGTGCCAGCAGTTTATCGGGGACAGGGATCCCAGTCTATGGCTACACCTTC. Translated: CASSLSGTGIPVYGYTF.

The chain employs TRBV6-6 and TRBJ2-2; D possibly corresponds to TRBD1 (6 bases). From germline, CDR1 is MNHNY and CDR2 SVGAGI (reference sequence). Trimming removed 4 bases at V and 0 bases at J, with 12 bases between. The CDR3 spans 16 residues. The CDR3 DNA reads as TGTGCCAGCAGTTTCCCGGACAGTTCGAACACCGGGGAGCTGTTTTTT. Translated: CASSFPDSSNTGELFF.

This clone was seen only a few times. The chain employs TRBV19 and TRBJ2-7; 13 nucleotides line up with TRBD2. The junction had 5 bases not matched to a gene; V was cut back by 4 bases and J by 5 bases. The length of the CDR3 is 15 residues. Germline CDR1 and CDR2: LNHDA and SQIVND (reference sequence). The CDR3 DNA follows: TGTGCCAGTAGTAAGGGACTAGCGGGACCTAACGAGCAGTACGTC. Translated, it gives CASSKGLAGPNEQYV.

The CDR3: CASSVRDSYNEQFF. The DNA of the CDR3 is TGTGCCAGCAGCGTACGGGACAGCTACAATGAGCAGTTCTTC. The chain has TRBV9 and TRBJ2-1; TRBD1 matches at 7 bases. Trimming took 1 base from V and 3 from J; bases not matched to a gene: 1. The CDR3 is 14 residues long. From germline, CDR1 is SGDLS and CDR2 YYNGEE.

The chain joins TRBV7-6 to TRBJ2-5; 14 bases map to TRBD2. V was clipped by 8 bases and J by 5 bases; unmatched bases: 7. Germline CDR1 and CDR2: SGHVS and FNYEAQ. The CDR3 totals 15 residues. The CDR3 region is CASSTSGRAGETQYF. CDR3 nucleotides: TGTGCCAGCTCGACTAGCGGGAGGGCCGGGGAGACCCAGTACTTC. Full variable domain (rest looked up from reference TRBV7-6 and TRBJ2-5): GAGVSQSPRYKVTKRGQDVALRCDPISGHVSLYWYRQALGQGPEFLTYFNYEAQQDKSGLPNDRFSAERPEGSISTLTIQRTEQRDSAMYRCASSTSGRAGETQYFGPGTRLLVL.